A selection of T cell receptor beta chains follows, all from one sample in a study of human CD8 memory T cell subsets. TCRdb re-analyzed the 5' RACE reads; it lists each CDR3 protein once, without DNA. This table lists about 4,900 distinct CDR3 sequences. Sequenced input: CD8+ effector memory T cells (TEM) sorted from PBMCs. The origin of the receptors is a human donor in good health. Each CDR3 is given with its conserved first and last residue. Fields, in order: clone size, J gene, V gene, CDR3 protein. Size tells how often a clone was seen (once, few, many) or the class of an expanded clone, and some rows leave it out.

medium-sized | TRBJ1-6 | TRBV6-4 | CASSEGQGNSPLHF
. | TRBJ1-6 | TRBV21-1 | CASSSSGQIYNSPLHF
. | TRBJ2-3 | TRBV4-3 | CASSQESLRGLRTQYF
. | TRBJ2-7 | TRBV20-1 | CSARELTSYEQYF
. | TRBJ2-5 | TRBV20-1 | CSAKGGDSHLQETQYF
. | TRBJ2-3 | TRBV15 | CATSSEKGTGGDTQYF
medium-sized | TRBJ1-5 | TRBV6-5 | CASSHTGAEPQHF
. | TRBJ2-1 | TRBV6-2/TRBV6-3 | CASSTPEDNEQFF
. | TRBJ2-5 | TRBV28 | CATKIGTGSVETQYF
. | TRBJ2-7 | TRBV6-6 | CASSYSEGPNEQYF
. | TRBJ2-7 | TRBV20-1 | CSARDLSSGERYEQYF
. | TRBJ2-7 | TRBV20-1 | CSARPLLAGDSYEQYF
. | TRBJ2-1 | TRBV15 | CATSREAGGAYNEQFF
medium-sized | TRBJ2-1 | TRBV29-1 | CSVGVGVDSYNEQFF
medium-sized | TRBJ2-1 | TRBV6-4 | CASSDSTSGSNEQFF
medium-sized | TRBJ2-1 | TRBV5-6 | CASSLPTHPIYNEQFF
. | TRBJ2-1 | TRBV20-1 | CSAREREYNEQFF
. | TRBJ2-1 | TRBV6-4 | CASSDSNANEQFF
. | TRBJ2-7 | TRBV7-3 | CASSYGTAHEQYF
large | TRBJ2-7 | TRBV6-2/TRBV6-3 | CASSYGTNSYEQYF
. | TRBJ2-7 | TRBV10-3 | CAISEGDSSYEQYF
. | TRBJ1-2 | TRBV29-1 | CSVSTGGWYGYTF
. | TRBJ2-7 | TRBV20-1 | CSARDRGQGSLEQYF
. | TRBJ2-6 | TRBV6-2/TRBV6-3 | CASSYSGQGYSGANVLTF
. | TRBJ1-2 | TRBV6-4 | CASSDGTGLDGYTF
medium-sized | TRBJ1-2 | TRBV6-1 | CASTPAAGEEFDYGYTF
medium-sized | TRBJ1-1 | TRBV27 | CASSNREVNTEAFF
. | TRBJ2-1 | TRBV20-1 | CSASTGTSDYNEQFF
. | TRBJ2-6 | TRBV6-4 | CASSRDGDSGANVLTF
. | TRBJ2-7 | TRBV25-1 | CASSESSGTSTYEQYF
medium-sized | TRBJ1-1 | TRBV6-5 | CASRVGPIFFEAFF
. | TRBJ2-7 | TRBV4-3 | CASSQETVPSYEQYF
. | TRBJ2-5 | TRBV4-2 | CASSQDGPSGGGETQYF
. | TRBJ2-7 | TRBV6-5 | CASSYSSGSSYEQYF
. | TRBJ1-2 | TRBV27 | CASSLKQGMDYGYTF
. | TRBJ1-3 | TRBV25-1 | CASSEYRGSGNTIYF